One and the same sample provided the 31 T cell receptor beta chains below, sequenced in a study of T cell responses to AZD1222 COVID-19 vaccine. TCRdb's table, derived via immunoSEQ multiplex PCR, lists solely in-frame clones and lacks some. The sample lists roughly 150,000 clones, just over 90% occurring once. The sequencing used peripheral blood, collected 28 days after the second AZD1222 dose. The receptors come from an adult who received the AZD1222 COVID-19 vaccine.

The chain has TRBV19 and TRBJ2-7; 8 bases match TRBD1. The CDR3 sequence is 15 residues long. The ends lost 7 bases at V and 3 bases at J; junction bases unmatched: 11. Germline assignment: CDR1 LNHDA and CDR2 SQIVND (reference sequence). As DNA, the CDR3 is TGTGCCAGTACCCCAGGCGGGACAGGTCTCTACGAGCAGTACTTC. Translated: CASTPGGTGLYEQYF.

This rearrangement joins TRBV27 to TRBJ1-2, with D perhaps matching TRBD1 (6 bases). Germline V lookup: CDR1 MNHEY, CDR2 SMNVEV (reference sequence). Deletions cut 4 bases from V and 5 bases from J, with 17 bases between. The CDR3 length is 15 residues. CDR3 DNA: TGTGCCAGCAGTTCTATCAGGGGCCCTTGGTATGGCTACACCTTC. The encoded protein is CASSSIRGPWYGYTF.

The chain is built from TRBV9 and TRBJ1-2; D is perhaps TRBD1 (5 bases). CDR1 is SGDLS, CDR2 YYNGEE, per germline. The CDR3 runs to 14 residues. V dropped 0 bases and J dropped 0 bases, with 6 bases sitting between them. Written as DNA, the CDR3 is TGTGCCAGCAGCGTAGGGACAACTAACTATGGCTACACCTTC. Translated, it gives CASSVGTTNYGYTF.

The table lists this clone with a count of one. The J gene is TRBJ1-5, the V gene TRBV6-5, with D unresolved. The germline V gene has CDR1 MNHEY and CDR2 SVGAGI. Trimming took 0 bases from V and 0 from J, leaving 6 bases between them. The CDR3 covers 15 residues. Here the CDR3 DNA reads TGTGCCAGCAGTTACTCGAAGAGTAGCAATCAGCCCCAGCATTTT. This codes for CASSYSKSSNQPQHF.

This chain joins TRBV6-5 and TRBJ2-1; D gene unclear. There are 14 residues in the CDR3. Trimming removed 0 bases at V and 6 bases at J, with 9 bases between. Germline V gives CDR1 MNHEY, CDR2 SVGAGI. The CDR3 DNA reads TGTGCCAGCAGTTACTCGACTCCGGCCAATGAGCAGTTCTTC. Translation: CASSYSTPANEQFF.

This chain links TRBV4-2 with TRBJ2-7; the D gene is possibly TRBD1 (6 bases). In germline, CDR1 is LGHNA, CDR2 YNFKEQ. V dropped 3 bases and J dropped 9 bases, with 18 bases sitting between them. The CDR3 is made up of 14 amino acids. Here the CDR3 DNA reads TGTGCCAGCAGCCATTCACCGGACAGTGAAGGGCAGTACTTC. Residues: CASSHSPDSEGQYF.

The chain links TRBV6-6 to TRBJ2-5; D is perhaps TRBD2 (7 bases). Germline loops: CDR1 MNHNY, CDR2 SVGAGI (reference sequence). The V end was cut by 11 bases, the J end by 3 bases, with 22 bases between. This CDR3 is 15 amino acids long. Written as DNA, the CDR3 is TGTGCCCATAGGGGCGGGGGCAGTGGAAAAGAGACCCAGTACTTC. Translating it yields CAHRGGGSGKETQYF.

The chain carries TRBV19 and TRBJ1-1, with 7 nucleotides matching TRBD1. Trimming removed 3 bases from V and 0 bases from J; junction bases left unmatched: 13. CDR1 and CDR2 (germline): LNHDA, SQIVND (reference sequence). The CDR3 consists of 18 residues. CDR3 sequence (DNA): TGTGCCAGTAGTATCCCTGGGGACAGATCCTTGATGAACACTGAAGCTTTCTTT. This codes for CASSIPGDRSLMNTEAFF.

The CDR3 reads CASSLSVMGEQYF. The CDR3 DNA reads TGTGCCAGCAGCCTATCAGTAATGGGCGAGCAGTACTTC. The rearrangement joins TRBV5-4 to TRBJ2-7; D unresolved. The CDR3 totals 13 residues. V was shortened by 4 bases and J by 6 bases, with 14 bases between the two germline ends. In germline, CDR1 is SGHNT, CDR2 YYREEE (reference sequence). Complete variable domain (other parts from reference TRBV5-4 and TRBJ2-7): ETGVTQSPTHLIKTRGQQVTLRCSSQSGHNTVSWYQQALGQGPQFIFQYYREEENGRGNFPPRFSGLQFPNYSSELNVNALELDDSALYLCASSLSVMGEQYFGPGTRLTVT.

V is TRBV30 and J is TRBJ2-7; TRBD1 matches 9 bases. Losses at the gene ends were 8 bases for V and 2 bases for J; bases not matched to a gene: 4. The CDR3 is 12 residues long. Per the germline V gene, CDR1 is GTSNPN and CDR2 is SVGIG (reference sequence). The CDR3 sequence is CAGTGLTYEQYF. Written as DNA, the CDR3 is TGTGCCGGGACAGGGCTTACCTACGAGCAGTACTTC.

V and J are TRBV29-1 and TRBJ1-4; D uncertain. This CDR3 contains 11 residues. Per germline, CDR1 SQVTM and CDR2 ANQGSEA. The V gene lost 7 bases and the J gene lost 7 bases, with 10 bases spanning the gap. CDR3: CSGWLGEKLFF. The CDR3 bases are TGCAGCGGGTGGTTAGGTGAAAAACTGTTTTTT.

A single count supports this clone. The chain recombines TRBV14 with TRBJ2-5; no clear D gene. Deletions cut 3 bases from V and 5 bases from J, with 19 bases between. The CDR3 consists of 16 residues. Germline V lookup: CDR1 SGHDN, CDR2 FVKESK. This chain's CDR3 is CASSHRIRTSFETQYF. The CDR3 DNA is TGTGCCAGCAGCCACCGAATAAGGACCTCTTTCGAGACCCAGTACTTC.

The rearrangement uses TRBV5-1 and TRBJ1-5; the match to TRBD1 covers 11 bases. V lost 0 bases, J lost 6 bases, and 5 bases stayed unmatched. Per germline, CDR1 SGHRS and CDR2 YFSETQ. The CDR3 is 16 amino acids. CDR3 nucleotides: TGCGCCAGCAGCTTGGCCGGACAGGGGGCCGGTCAGCCCCAGCATTTT. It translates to CASSLAGQGAGQPQHF. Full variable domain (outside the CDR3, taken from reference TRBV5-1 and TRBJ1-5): KAGVTQTPRYLIKTRGQQVTLSCSPISGHRSVSWYQQTPGQGLQFLFEYFSETQRNKGNFPGRFSGRQFSNSRSEMNVSTLELGDSALYLCASSLAGQGAGQPQHFGDGTRLSIL.

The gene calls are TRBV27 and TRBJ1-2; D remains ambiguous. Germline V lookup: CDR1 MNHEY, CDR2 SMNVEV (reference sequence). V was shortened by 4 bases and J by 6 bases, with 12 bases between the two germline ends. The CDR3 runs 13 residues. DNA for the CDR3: TGTGCCAGCAGTTCGGCCAGTATTGATGGCTACACCTTC. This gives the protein CASSSASIDGYTF.

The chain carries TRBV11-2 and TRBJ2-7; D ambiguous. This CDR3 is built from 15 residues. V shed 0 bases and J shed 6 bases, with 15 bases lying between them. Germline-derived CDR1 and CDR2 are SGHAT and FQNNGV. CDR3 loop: CASSLDSPRFAEQYF. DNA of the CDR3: TGTGCCAGCAGCTTAGATTCACCCAGGTTCGCCGAGCAGTACTTC.

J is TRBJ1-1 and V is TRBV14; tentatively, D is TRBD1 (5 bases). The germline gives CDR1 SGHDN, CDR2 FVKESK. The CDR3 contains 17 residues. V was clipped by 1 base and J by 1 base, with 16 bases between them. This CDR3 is CASSQGWGGPRNTEAFF. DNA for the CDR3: TGTGCCAGCAGCCAAGGTTGGGGGGGTCCCCGGAACACTGAAGCTTTCTTT.

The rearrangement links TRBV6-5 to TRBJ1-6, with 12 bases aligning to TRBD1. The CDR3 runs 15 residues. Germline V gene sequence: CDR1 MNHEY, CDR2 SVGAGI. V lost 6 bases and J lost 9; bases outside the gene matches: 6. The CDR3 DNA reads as TGTGCCAGCAGCCCACCGGGACAGGGGGCTTCACCCCTCCACTTT. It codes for CASSPPGQGASPLHF.

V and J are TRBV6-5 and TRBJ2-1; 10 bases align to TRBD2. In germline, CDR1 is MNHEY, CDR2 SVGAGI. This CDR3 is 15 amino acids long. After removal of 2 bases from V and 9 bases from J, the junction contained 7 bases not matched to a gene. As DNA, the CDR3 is TGTGCCAGCAGTTACGGGAGCGGGGGGGCCTCTGAGCAGTTCTTC. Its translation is CASSYGSGGASEQFF.

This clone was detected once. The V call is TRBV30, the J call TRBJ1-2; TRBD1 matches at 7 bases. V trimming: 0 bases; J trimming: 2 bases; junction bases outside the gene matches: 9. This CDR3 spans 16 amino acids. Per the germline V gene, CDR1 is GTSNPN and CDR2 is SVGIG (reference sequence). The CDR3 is CAWSVGGGQQNYGYTF. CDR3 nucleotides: TGTGCCTGGAGTGTAGGTGGGGGACAGCAGAACTATGGCTACACCTTC.

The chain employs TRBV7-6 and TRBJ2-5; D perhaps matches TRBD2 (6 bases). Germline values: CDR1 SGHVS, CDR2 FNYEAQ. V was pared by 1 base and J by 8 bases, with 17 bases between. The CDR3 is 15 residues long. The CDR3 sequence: CASSLESGGPRTQYF. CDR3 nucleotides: TGTGCCAGCAGCTTAGAGTCAGGAGGGCCCCGTACCCAGTACTTC.

The DNA of the CDR3 is TGTGCCAGCAACAAACAGGGTTACGAGCAGTACTTC. This sequence encodes CASNKQGYEQYF. The chain carries TRBV6-5 and TRBJ2-7; D possibly corresponds to TRBD1 (6 bases). Germline assignment: CDR1 MNHEY and CDR2 SVGAGI. This CDR3 is 12 amino acids long. Trimming stripped 7 bases from V and 4 bases from J, with 11 bases between.

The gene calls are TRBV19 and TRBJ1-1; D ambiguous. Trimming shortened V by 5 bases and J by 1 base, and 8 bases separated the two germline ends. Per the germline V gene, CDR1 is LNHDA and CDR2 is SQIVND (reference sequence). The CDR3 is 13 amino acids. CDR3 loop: CASSGQENTEAFF. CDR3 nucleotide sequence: TGTGCCAGTAGTGGTCAGGAGAACACTGAAGCTTTCTTT.

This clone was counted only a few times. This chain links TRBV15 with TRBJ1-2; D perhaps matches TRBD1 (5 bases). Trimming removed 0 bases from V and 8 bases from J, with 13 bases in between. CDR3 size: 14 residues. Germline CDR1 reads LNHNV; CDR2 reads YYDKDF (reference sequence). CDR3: CATSREGKGRGYTF. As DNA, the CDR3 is TGTGCCACCAGCAGAGAGGGGAAGGGACGGGGCTACACCTTC.

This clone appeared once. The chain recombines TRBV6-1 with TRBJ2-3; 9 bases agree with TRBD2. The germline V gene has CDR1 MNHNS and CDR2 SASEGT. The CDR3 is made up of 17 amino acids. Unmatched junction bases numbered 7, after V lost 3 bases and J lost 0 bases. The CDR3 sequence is CASSDLAGALSTDTQYF. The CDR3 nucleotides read TGTGCCAGCAGTGACTTAGCGGGGGCCCTGAGCACAGATACGCAGTATTTT.

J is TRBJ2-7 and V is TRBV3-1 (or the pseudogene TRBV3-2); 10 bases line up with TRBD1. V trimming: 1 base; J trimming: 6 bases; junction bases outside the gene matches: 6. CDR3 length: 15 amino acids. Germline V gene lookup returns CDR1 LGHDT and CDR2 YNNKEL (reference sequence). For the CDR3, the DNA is TGTGCCAGCAGCCAAGTCGGGGACAGGGGTGTCGAGCAGTACTTC. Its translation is CASSQVGDRGVEQYF.

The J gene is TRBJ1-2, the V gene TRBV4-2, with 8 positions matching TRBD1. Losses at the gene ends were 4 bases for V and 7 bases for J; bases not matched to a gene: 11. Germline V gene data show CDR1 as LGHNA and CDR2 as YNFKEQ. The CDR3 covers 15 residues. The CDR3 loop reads CASSPDRAIPVGYTF. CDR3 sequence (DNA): TGTGCCAGCAGCCCGGACAGGGCTATCCCAGTTGGCTACACCTTC.

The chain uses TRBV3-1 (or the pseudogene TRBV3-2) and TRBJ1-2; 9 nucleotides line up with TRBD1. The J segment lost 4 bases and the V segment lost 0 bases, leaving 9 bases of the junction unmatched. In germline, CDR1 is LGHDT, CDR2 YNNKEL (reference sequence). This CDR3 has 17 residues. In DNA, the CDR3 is TGTGCCAGCAGCCAAGACTGGACAGGGGAAGTCCGCTATGGCTACACCTTC. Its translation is CASSQDWTGEVRYGYTF.

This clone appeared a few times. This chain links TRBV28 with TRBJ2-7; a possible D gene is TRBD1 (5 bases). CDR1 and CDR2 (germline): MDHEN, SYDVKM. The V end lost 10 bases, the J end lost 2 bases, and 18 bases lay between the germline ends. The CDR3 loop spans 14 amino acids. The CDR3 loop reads CATSYQDRTYEQYF. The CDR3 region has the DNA TGTGCCACCTCGTACCAAGACAGAACCTACGAGCAGTACTTC.

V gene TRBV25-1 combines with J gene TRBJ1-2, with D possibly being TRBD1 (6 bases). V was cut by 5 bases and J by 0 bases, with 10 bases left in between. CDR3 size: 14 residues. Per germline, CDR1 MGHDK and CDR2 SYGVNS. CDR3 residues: CASSSGHSNYGYTF. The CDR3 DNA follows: TGTGCCAGCAGTTCGGGACACTCTAACTATGGCTACACCTTC.

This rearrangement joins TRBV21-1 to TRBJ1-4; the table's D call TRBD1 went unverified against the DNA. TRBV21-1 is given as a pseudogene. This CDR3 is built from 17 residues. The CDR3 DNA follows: TGTGCCAGCAGCAAAAAGTGGCAGGGGCGTTTTAATGAAAAACTGTTTTTT. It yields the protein CASSKKWQGRFNEKLFF.

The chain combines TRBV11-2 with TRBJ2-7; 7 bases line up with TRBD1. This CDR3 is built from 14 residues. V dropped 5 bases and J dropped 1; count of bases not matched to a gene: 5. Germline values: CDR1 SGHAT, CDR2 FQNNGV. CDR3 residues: CASSRDRASYEQYF. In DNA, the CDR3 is TGTGCCAGCAGCCGAGACAGGGCGTCCTACGAGCAGTACTTC.